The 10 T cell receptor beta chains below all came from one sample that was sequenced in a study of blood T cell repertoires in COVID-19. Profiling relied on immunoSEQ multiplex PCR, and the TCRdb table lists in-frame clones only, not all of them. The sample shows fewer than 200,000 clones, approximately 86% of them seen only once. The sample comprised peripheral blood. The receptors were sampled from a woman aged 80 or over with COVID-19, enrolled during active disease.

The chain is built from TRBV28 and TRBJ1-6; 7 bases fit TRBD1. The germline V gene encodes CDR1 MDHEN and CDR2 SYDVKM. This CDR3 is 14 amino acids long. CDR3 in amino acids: CALGGAPGNSPLHF. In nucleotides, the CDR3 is TGTGCGCTAGGGGGCGCCCCCGGTAATTCACCCCTCCACTTT.

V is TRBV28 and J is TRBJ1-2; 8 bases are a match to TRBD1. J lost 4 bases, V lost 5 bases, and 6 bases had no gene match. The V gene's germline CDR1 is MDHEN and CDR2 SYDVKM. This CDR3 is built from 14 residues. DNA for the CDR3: TGTGCCAGCAGTCCACGGACAGGGAGCTATGGCTACACCTTC. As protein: CASSPRTGSYGYTF.

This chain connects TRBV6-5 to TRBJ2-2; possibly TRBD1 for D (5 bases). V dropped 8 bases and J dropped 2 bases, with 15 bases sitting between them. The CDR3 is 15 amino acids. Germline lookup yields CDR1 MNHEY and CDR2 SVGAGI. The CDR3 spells CASRLSQGNTGELFF. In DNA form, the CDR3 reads TGTGCCAGCCGGCTCTCCCAGGGAAACACCGGGGAGCTGTTTTTT.

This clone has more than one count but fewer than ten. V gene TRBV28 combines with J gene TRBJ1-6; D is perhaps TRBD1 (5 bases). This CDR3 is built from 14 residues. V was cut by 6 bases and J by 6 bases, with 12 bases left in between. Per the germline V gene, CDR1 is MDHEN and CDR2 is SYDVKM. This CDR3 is CASSLGHTNSPLHF. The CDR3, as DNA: TGTGCCAGCAGCTTGGGGCATACTAATTCACCCCTCCACTTT.

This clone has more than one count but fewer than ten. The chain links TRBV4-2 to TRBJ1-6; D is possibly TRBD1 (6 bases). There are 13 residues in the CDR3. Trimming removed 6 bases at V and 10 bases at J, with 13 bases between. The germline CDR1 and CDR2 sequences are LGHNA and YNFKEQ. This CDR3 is CASRGFQGSPLHF. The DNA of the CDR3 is TGTGCCAGCAGGGGATTCCAGGGGTCACCCCTCCACTTT.

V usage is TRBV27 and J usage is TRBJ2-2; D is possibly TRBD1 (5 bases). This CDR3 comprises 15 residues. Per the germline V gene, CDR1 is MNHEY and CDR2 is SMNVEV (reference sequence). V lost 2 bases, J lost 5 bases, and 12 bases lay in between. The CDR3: CASSLEGVRTGELFF. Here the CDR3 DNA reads TGTGCCAGCAGTTTAGAAGGGGTTAGGACCGGGGAGCTGTTTTTT.

The CDR3 is CASSLALGLAATYEQYF. In DNA form, the CDR3 reads TGTGCCAGCAGCTTAGCATTGGGACTAGCGGCCACCTACGAGCAGTACTTC. The chain is built from TRBV7-8 and TRBJ2-7, with 11 positions matching TRBD2. The CDR3 loop spans 17 amino acids. CDR1 and CDR2 from the germline V gene are SGHVS and FQNEAQ. V shed 0 bases and J 2 bases; nucleotides not matched to a gene: 6.

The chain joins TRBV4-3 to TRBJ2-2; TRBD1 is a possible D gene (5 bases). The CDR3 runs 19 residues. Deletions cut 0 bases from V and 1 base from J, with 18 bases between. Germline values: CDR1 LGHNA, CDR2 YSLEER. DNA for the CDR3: TGCGCCAGCAGCCAAGATGGGGCGGTGGCCTCCGTGAACACCGGGGAGCTGTTTTTT. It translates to CASSQDGAVASVNTGELFF.

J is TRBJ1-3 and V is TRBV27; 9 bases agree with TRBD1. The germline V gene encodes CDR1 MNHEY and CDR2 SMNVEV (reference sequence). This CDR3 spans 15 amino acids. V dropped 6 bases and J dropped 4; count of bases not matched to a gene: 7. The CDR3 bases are TGTGCCAGCAGATCGACAGGGGGGAGAGGAAACACCATATATTTT. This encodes CASRSTGGRGNTIYF.

For the CDR3, the DNA is TGTGCCAGCAGCTCAAACTCGAACACTGAAGCTTTCTTT. The encoded protein is CASSSNSNTEAFF. The chain couples TRBV11-1 to TRBJ1-1; D ambiguous. This CDR3 has 13 amino acids. Trimming pared 4 bases from V and 1 base from J, leaving 7 bases between. Germline loops: CDR1 SGHAT, CDR2 FQDESV (reference sequence). Full variable domain (missing parts from reference TRBV11-1 and TRBJ1-1): EAEVAQSPRYKITEKSQAVAFWCDPISGHATLYWYRQILGQGPELLVQFQDESVVDDSQLPKDRFSAERLKGVDSTLKIQPAELGDSAMYLCASSSNSNTEAFFGQGTRLTVV.